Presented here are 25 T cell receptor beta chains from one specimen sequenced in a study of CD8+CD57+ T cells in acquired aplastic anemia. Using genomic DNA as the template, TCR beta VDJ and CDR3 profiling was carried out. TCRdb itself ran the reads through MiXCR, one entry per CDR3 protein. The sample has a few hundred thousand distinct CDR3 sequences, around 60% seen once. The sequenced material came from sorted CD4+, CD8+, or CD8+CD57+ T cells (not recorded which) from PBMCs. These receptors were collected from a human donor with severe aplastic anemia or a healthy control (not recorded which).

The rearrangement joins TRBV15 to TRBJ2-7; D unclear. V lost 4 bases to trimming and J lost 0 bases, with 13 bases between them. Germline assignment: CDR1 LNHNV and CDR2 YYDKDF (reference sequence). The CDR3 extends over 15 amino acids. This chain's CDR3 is CATSKDRSYSYEQYF. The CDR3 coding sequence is TGTGCCACCAGCAAAGATCGGAGCTACTCCTACGAGCAGTACTTC. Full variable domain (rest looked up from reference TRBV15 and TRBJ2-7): DAMVIQNPRYQVTQFGKPVTLSCSQTLNHNVMYWYQQKSSQAPKLLFHYYDKDFNNEADTPDNFQSRRPNTSFCFLDIRSPGLGDTAMYLCATSKDRSYSYEQYFGPGTRLTVT.

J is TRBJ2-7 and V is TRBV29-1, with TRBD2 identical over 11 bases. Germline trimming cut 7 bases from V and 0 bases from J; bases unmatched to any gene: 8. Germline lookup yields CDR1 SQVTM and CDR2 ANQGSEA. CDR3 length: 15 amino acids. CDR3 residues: CSAAGTSGSSYEQYF. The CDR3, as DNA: TGCAGCGCCGCCGGGACTAGCGGTAGCTCCTACGAGCAGTACTTC.

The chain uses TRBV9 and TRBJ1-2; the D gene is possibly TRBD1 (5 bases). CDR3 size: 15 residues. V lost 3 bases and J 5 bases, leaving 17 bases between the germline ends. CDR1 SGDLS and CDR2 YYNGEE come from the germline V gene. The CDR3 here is CASSGLRDSPYGYTF. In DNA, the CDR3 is TGTGCCAGCAGCGGACTTCGGGACTCGCCATATGGCTACACCTTC. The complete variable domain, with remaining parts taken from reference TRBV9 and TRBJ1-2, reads DSGVTQTPKHLITATGQRVTLRCSPRSGDLSVYWYQQSLDQGLQFLIQYYNGEERAKGNILERFSAQQFPDLHSELNLSSLELGDSALYFCASSGLRDSPYGYTFGSGTRLTVV.

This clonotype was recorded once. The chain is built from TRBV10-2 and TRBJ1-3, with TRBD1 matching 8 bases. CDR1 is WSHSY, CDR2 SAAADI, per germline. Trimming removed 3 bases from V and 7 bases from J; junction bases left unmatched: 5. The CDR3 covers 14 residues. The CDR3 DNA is TGCGCCAGCAGTGAAGGGGCAGGGGGCAACACCATATATTTT. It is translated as CASSEGAGGNTIYF.

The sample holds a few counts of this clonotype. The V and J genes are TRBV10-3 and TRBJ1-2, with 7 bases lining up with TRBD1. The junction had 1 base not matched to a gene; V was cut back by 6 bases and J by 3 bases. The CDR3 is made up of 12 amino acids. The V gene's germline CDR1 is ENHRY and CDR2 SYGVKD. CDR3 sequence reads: CAIRGTDYGYTF. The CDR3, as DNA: TGTGCCATCAGGGGGACAGACTATGGCTACACCTTC.

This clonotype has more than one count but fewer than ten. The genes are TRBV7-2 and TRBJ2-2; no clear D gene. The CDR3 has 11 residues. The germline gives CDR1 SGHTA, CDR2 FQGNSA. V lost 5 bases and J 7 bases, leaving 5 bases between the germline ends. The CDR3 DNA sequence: TGTGCCAGCAGCCCTGTCGGGGAGCTGTTTTTT. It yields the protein CASSPVGELFF.

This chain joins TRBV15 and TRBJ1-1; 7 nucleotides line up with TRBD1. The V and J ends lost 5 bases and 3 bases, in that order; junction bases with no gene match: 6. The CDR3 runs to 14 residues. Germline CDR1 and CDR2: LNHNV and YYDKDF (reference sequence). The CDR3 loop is CATSVSGTDTEAFF. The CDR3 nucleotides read TGTGCCACCAGCGTCTCCGGGACAGACACTGAAGCTTTCTTT.

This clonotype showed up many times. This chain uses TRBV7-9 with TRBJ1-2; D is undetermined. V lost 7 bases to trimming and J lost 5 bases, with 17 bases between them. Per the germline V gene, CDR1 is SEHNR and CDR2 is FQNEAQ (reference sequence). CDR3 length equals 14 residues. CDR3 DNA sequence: TGTGCCAGCATCTCCGCCGTTTCGAGTTATGGCTACACCTTC. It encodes CASISAVSSYGYTF.

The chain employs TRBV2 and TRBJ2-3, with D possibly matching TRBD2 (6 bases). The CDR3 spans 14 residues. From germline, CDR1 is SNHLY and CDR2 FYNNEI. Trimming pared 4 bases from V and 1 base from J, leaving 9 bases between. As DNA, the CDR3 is TGTGCCAGCAGTGGGTGGGGGGGCACAGATACGCAGTATTTT. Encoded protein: CASSGWGGTDTQYF. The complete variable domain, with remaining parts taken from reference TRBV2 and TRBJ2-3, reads EPEVTQTPSHQVTQMGQEVILRCVPISNHLYFYWYRQILGQKVEFLVSFYNNEISEKSEIFDDQFSVERPDGSNFTLKIRSTKLEDSAMYFCASSGWGGTDTQYFGPGTRLTVL.

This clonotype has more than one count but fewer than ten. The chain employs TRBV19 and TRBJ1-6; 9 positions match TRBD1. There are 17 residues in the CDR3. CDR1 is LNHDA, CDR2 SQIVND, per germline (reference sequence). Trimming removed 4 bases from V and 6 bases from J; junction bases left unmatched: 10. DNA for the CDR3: TGTGCCAGTAGTAACTACGGCACGGGACAGGGTAATTCACCCCTCCACTTT. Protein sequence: CASSNYGTGQGNSPLHF.

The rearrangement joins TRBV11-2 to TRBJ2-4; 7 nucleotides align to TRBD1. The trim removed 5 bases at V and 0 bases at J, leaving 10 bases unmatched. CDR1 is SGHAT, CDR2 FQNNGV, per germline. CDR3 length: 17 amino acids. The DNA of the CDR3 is TGTGCCAGCAGCGCCCGACAGGGTTTATTAGCCAAAAACATTCAGTACTTC. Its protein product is CASSARQGLLAKNIQYF.

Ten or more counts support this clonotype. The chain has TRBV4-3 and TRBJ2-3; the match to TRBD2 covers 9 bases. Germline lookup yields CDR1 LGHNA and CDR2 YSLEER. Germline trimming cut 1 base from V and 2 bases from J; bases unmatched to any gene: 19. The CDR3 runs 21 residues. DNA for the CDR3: TGCGCCAGCAGCCAAGGCAAGTCCAAGAACCAAGCGGGGGGTTACACAGATACGCAGTATTTT. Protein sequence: CASSQGKSKNQAGGYTDTQYF.

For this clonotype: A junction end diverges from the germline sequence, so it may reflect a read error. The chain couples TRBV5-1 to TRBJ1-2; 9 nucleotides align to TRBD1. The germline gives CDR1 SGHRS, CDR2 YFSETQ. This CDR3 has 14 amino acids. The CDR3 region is CASSLRQGEGGYTF. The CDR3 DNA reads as TGTGCCAGCAGCTTACGACAGGGGGAAGGCGGCTACACCTTC.

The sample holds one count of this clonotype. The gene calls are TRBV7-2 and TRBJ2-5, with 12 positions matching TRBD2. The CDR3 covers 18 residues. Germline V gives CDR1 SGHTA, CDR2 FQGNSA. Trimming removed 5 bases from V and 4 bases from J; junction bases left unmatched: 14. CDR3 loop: CASSTPARLAGEGETQYF. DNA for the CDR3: TGTGCCAGCAGCACCCCCGCTCGACTAGCGGGGGAAGGAGAGACCCAGTACTTC.

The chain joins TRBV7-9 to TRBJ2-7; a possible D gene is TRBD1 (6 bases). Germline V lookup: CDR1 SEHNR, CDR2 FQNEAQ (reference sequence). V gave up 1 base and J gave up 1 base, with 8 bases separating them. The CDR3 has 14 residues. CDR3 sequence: CASSLGGQSYEQYF. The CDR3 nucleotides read TGTGCCAGCAGCTTAGGGGGACAATCCTACGAGCAGTACTTC.

The CDR3 nucleotides are TGCAGCGTATATGAGGGCACTGAAGCTTTCTTT. Its protein product is CSVYEGTEAFF. The V and J genes are TRBV29-1 and TRBJ1-1; D unclear. Germline values: CDR1 SQVTM, CDR2 ANQGSEA. The germline V and J ends were trimmed by 6 bases and 4 bases, with 9 bases remaining between them. CDR3 size: 11 residues.

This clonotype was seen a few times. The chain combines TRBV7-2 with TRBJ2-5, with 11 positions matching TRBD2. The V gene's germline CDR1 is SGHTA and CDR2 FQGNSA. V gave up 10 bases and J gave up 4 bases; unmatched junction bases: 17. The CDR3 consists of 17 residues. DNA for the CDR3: TGTGCCATCAGTGAGGGTAACGTAGCGGGGGGGCGAGAGACCCAGTACTTC. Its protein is CAISEGNVAGGRETQYF.

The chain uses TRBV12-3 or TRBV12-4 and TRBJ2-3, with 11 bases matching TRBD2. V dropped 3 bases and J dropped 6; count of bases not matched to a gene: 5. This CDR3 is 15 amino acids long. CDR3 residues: CASSFVAGGKDTQYF. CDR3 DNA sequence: TGTGCCAGCAGTTTCGTAGCGGGGGGGAAGGATACGCAGTATTTT.

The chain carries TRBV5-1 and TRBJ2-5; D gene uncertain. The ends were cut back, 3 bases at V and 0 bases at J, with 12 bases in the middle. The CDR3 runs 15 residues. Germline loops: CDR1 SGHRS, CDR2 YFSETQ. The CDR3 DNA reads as TGCGCCAGCAGCTCCCTAGGTGTGGACCAAGAGACCCAGTACTTC. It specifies CASSSLGVDQETQYF. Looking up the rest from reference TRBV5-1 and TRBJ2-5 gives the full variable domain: KAGVTQTPRYLIKTRGQQVTLSCSPISGHRSVSWYQQTPGQGLQFLFEYFSETQRNKGNFPGRFSGRQFSNSRSEMNVSTLELGDSALYLCASSSLGVDQETQYFGPGTRLLVL.

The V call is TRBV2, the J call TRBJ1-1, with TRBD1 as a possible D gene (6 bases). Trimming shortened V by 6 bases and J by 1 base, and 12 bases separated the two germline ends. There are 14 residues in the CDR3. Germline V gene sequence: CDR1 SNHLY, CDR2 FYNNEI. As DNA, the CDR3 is TGTGCCAGCAGGACAGGAAGGGGGAACACTGAAGCTTTCTTT. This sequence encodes CASRTGRGNTEAFF.

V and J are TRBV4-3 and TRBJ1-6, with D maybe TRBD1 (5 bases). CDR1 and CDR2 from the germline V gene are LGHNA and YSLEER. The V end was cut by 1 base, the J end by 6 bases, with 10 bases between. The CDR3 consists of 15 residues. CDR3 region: CASSQGRGGNSPLHF. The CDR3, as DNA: TGCGCCAGCAGCCAAGGTAGGGGCGGTAATTCACCCCTCCACTTT.

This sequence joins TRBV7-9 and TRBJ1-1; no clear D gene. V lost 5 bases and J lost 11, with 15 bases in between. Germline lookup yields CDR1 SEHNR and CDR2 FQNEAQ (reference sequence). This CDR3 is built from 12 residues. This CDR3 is CASSQDRVGAFF. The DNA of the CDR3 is TGTGCCAGCAGCCAAGATCGCGTTGGGGCTTTCTTT. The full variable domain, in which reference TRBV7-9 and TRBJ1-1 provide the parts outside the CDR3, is DTGVSQNPRHKITKRGQNVTFRCDPISEHNRLYWYRQTLGQGPEFLTYFQNEAQLEKSRLLSDRFSAERPKGSFSTLEIQRTEQGDSAMYLCASSQDRVGAFFGQGTRLTVV.

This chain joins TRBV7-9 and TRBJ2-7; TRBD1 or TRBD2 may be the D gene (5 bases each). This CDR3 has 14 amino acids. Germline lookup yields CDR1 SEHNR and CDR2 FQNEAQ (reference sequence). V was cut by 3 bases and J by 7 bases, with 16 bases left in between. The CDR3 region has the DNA TGTGCCAGCAGCTTCACCGGGGCCTTGGGGGAGCAGTACTTC. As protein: CASSFTGALGEQYF. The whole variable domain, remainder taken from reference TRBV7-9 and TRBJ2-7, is DTGVSQNPRHKITKRGQNVTFRCDPISEHNRLYWYRQTLGQGPEFLTYFQNEAQLEKSRLLSDRFSAERPKGSFSTLEIQRTEQGDSAMYLCASSFTGALGEQYFGPGTRLTVT.

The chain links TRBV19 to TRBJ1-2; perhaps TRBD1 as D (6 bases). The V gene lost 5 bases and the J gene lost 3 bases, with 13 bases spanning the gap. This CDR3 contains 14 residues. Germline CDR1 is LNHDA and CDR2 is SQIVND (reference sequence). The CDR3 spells CASSAWTDDYGYTF. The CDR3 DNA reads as TGTGCCAGTAGTGCCTGGACAGATGACTATGGCTACACCTTC.

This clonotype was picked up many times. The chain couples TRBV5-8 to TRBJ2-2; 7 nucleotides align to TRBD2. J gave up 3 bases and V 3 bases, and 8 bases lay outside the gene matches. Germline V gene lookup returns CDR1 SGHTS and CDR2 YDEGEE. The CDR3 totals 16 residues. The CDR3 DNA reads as TGTGCCAGCAGCTCGGAACCGGGACTATACACCGGGGAGCTGTTTTTT. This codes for CASSSEPGLYTGELFF.